These 28 T cell receptor beta chains originate from one sample sequenced in a study of Graves' ophthalmopathy and Graves' hyperthyroidism. Transcripts of RNA were the source for amplifying TCR beta CDR3 regions. After a first-round RT-PCR with HTBI primers, a second-round multiplex PCR was run. TCRdb processed the multiplex PCR reads anew with MiXCR; each CDR3 protein has one entry. The sample includes over a million distinct CDR3 sequences, roughly two fifths of them seen just once. Sequencing was done on a sample of peripheral blood or thyroid tissue (not recorded which). The receptors shown here come from an adult man with Graves' hyperthyroidism.

On this clonotype: One base away lies a much larger clone, so this may be a sequencing read error. This rearrangement joins TRBV25-1 to TRBJ1-1; D remains unclear. This CDR3 has 15 amino acids. The germline V gene has CDR1 MGHDK and CDR2 SYGVNS. The CDR3 nucleotides read TGTGCCATCAGTGAGGAGGGCCCTCGAGGCACTGAAGCTTTCTTT. Translating gives CAISEEGPRGTEAFF. The entire variable domain, with the rest obtained from reference TRBV25-1 and TRBJ1-1, is as follows: EADIYQTPRYLVIGTGKKITLECSQTMGHDKMYWYQQDPGMELHLIHYSYGVNSTEKGDLSSESTVSRIRTEHFPLTLESARPSHTSQYLCAISEEGPRGTEAFFGQGTRLTVV.

This clonotype was picked up many times. The chain combines TRBV2 with TRBJ1-2, with D possibly being TRBD1 (6 bases). Deletions cut 5 bases from V and 8 bases from J, with 15 bases between. CDR3 length: 13 amino acids. From germline, CDR1 is SNHLY and CDR2 FYNNEI. CDR3 amino acids: CASSQEHRDGYTF. CDR3 nucleotides: TGTGCCAGCAGTCAAGAACACAGGGACGGCTACACCTTC.

This clonotype was detected a few times. The J gene is TRBJ2-7, the V gene TRBV6-5; no clear D gene. The CDR3 is 12 amino acids. Germline loops: CDR1 MNHEY, CDR2 SVGAGI. Trimming took 2 bases from V and 3 from J, leaving 5 bases between them. CDR3 DNA: TGTGCCAGCAGTTACCCGTACTACGAGCAGTACTTC. Encoded protein: CASSYPYYEQYF.

This clonotype was counted once. The chain recombines TRBV12-3 or TRBV12-4 with TRBJ2-5, with TRBD1 matching 8 bases. The junction had 7 bases not matched to a gene; V was cut back by 6 bases and J by 7 bases. This CDR3 comprises 13 residues. The CDR3 loop is CASSHDGQGTQYF. CDR3 in DNA: TGTGCCAGCAGCCACGACGGACAGGGGACCCAGTACTTC.

This clonotype was counted at least ten times. The chain has TRBV15 and TRBJ2-7; D possibly uses TRBD1 or TRBD2 (5 bases each). V lost 6 bases to trimming and J lost 2 bases, with 17 bases between them. Germline V gives CDR1 LNHNV, CDR2 YYDKDF (reference sequence). The CDR3 length is 15 residues. CDR3 nucleotide sequence: TGTGCCACCAGAGAAGAGGACTTGGGGGCCTACGAGCAGTACTTC. Residues: CATREEDLGAYEQYF.

CDR3 region: CAISESTVAKNIQYF. The CDR3 DNA follows: TGTGCCATCAGTGAGTCAACGGTAGCCAAAAACATTCAGTACTTC. The chain joins TRBV10-3 to TRBJ2-5, with D unresolved. The assigned J gene may be wrong: the sequence end matches TRBJ2-4 better. The CDR3 covers 15 residues. Looked up from germline, CDR1 is ENHRY and CDR2 is SYGVKD.

The chain employs TRBV19 and TRBJ1-2, with a possible D match to TRBD1 (5 bases). The V gene lost 7 bases and the J gene lost 5 bases, with 20 bases spanning the gap. The CDR3 consists of 15 residues. Per the germline V gene, CDR1 is LNHDA and CDR2 is SQIVND (reference sequence). CDR3 DNA: TGTGCCAGTAATAAGGACGAAGGGCAGGGTTATGGCTACACCTTC. It is translated as CASNKDEGQGYGYTF.

In this sample, this clonotype turned up a few times. The CDR3, as DNA: TGTGCCAGCAGTACGGTGGCAGGGGAAAACACCGGGGAGCTGTTTTTT. Translation: CASSTVAGENTGELFF. The chain links TRBV12-3 or TRBV12-4 to TRBJ2-2; D is perhaps TRBD1 (6 bases). V gave up 5 bases and J gave up 2 bases, with 15 bases separating them. CDR3 length: 16 amino acids.

This clonotype was counted between two and nine times. The rearrangement joins TRBV7-8 to TRBJ1-1; TRBD1 might be the D (5 bases). In germline, CDR1 is SGHVS, CDR2 FQNEAQ. CDR3 size: 16 residues. Trimming removed 1 base at V and 3 bases at J, with 15 bases between. The CDR3 bases are TGTGCCAGCAGCTTAGTTCGGGGGGATGGCTACACTGAAGCTTTCTTT. This codes for CASSLVRGDGYTEAFF.

CDR3 in amino acids: CASSFKYGYGYTF. The CDR3 DNA reads as TGTGCCAGCAGCTTCAAATACGGCTATGGCTACACCTTC. The chain carries TRBV7-9 and TRBJ1-2; no definite D call. Looked up from germline, CDR1 is SEHNR and CDR2 is FQNEAQ (reference sequence). This CDR3 is built from 13 residues. The V end lost 3 bases, the J end lost 4 bases, and 9 bases lay between the germline ends.

This clonotype occurred a few times. The V gene is TRBV20-1, the J gene TRBJ1-5; the D is unclear. CDR1 is DFQATT, CDR2 SNEGSKA, per germline (reference sequence). The ends were cut back, 0 bases at V and 0 bases at J, with 12 bases in the middle. This CDR3 contains 16 residues. The CDR3 here is CSARDRKAYSNQPQHF. As DNA, the CDR3 is TGCAGTGCTAGAGATCGGAAGGCTTATAGCAATCAGCCCCAGCATTTT.

This clonotype has more than one count but fewer than ten. The genes are TRBV10-3 and TRBJ1-5, with D hard to call. Germline V gene sequence: CDR1 ENHRY, CDR2 SYGVKD. Deletions cut 6 bases from V and 2 bases from J, with 14 bases between. The CDR3 has 15 residues. The CDR3 DNA is TGTGCCATCAGCGAGAGCGCAAGCGGCAATCAGCCCCAGCATTTT. Translated: CAISESASGNQPQHF.

This clonotype was detected a few times. The chain has TRBV7-8 and TRBJ2-7; 9 bases match TRBD1. The CDR3 runs to 16 residues. Germline CDR1 is SGHVS and CDR2 is FQNEAQ. Trimming removed 3 bases from V and 7 bases from J; junction bases left unmatched: 13. The CDR3 region is CASSLNRGQGAEEQYF. CDR3 nucleotides: TGTGCCAGCAGCTTGAACAGGGGGCAGGGGGCGGAGGAGCAGTACTTC.

This clonotype has a count of ten or more. V usage is TRBV7-2 and J usage is TRBJ2-7; 7 bases agree with TRBD2. Germline CDR1 SGHTA, CDR2 FQGNSA. V dropped 6 bases and J dropped 7; count of bases not matched to a gene: 3. The CDR3 runs 11 residues. For the CDR3, the DNA is TGTGCCAGCAGACGCGGGGGTGAGCAGTACTTC. This translates into CASRRGGEQYF.

This clonotype was observed a few times. This chain uses TRBV30 with TRBJ1-1; no definite D call. From germline, CDR1 is GTSNPN and CDR2 SVGIG (reference sequence). The CDR3 runs to 12 residues. CDR3 sequence reads: CAAGRRNTEAFF. The CDR3 coding sequence is TGTGCTGCAGGACGGAGGAACACTGAAGCTTTCTTT.

The CDR3 here is CATSDPRENTEAFF. The DNA for the CDR3 is TGTGCCACCAGTGATCCCAGGGAGAACACTGAAGCTTTCTTT. The rearrangement uses TRBV24-1 and TRBJ1-1, with TRBD1 as a possible D gene (5 bases). Germline values: CDR1 KGHDR, CDR2 SFDVKD. Deletions cut 3 bases from V and 1 base from J, with 8 bases between. CDR3 length: 14 amino acids.

This clonotype was picked up many times. CDR3 sequence reads: CASRGGAGMYVKQYF. CDR3 coding DNA: TGTGCCAGCAGGGGAGGGGCAGGGATGTACGTCAAGCAGTACTTC. The rearrangement uses TRBV2 and TRBJ2-7; TRBD2 matches 7 bases. The CDR3 covers 15 residues. Per the germline V gene, CDR1 is SNHLY and CDR2 is FYNNEI. V gave up 6 bases and J gave up 8 bases; unmatched junction bases: 16.

The V call is TRBV6-2 or TRBV6-3, the J call TRBJ2-7; D might be TRBD1 (5 bases). The germline V gene encodes CDR1 MNHEY and CDR2 SVGEGT. V was trimmed by 6 bases and J by 4 bases, leaving 13 bases between them. The CDR3 spans 13 residues. The CDR3 reads CASSPFDSYEQYF. The CDR3 DNA follows: TGTGCCAGCAGCCCCTTCGACAGTTACGAGCAGTACTTC.

This sequence joins TRBV7-7 and TRBJ2-6, with TRBD2 identical over 7 bases. The ends lost 5 bases at V and 0 bases at J; junction bases unmatched: 13. The CDR3 is 19 amino acids. Germline V lookup: CDR1 SSHAT, CDR2 FNYEAQ (reference sequence). The CDR3 DNA sequence: TGTGCCAGCAGCCCGGACGGCGGGGGAAGATACTCTGGGGCCAACGTCCTGACTTTC. It specifies CASSPDGGGRYSGANVLTF.

V gene TRBV29-1 combines with J gene TRBJ1-3; a possible D gene is TRBD1 (5 bases). Germline V gene data show CDR1 as SQVTM and CDR2 as ANQGSEA. Trimming stripped 8 bases from V and 4 bases from J, with 15 bases between. The CDR3 sequence is 13 residues long. The CDR3 is CSLWARAGNTIYF. CDR3 coding DNA: TGCAGCTTATGGGCCAGGGCAGGAAACACCATATATTTT.

The CDR3 region has the DNA TGTGCCAGCAGCCCATCGGCAGGACAGGGGTCCTACGAGCAGTACTTC. Translating it yields CASSPSAGQGSYEQYF. V usage is TRBV9 and J usage is TRBJ2-7; 9 bases map to TRBD1. Germline assignment: CDR1 SGDLS and CDR2 YYNGEE. The CDR3 contains 16 residues. V shed 4 bases, J shed 1 base, and the junction held 9 bases outside the gene matches. The full variable domain, with the rest looked up from reference TRBV9 and TRBJ2-7, is DSGVTQTPKHLITATGQRVTLRCSPRSGDLSVYWYQQSLDQGLQFLIQYYNGEERAKGNILERFSAQQFPDLHSELNLSSLELGDSALYFCASSPSAGQGSYEQYFGPGTRLTVT.

This clonotype was recorded a few times. The chain couples TRBV6-2 or TRBV6-3 to TRBJ2-2; TRBD1 is a possible D gene (6 bases). V was cut by 5 bases and J by 3 bases, with 13 bases left in between. CDR1 and CDR2 from the germline V gene are MNHEY and SVGEGT. The CDR3 covers 15 residues. CDR3: CASSLVRGDTGELFF. In DNA form, the CDR3 reads TGTGCCAGCAGTCTCGTCAGGGGCGACACCGGGGAGCTGTTTTTT.

Ten or more counts support this clonotype. V is TRBV5-8 and J is TRBJ2-7, with D perhaps TRBD1 (5 bases). This CDR3 spans 14 amino acids. Deletions cut 0 bases from V and 1 base from J, with 8 bases between. Per germline, CDR1 SGHTS and CDR2 YDEGEE. CDR3 residues: CASSLGQQSYEQYF. CDR3 nucleotide sequence: TGTGCCAGCAGCTTGGGACAGCAGTCCTACGAGCAGTACTTC.

The gene calls are TRBV30 and TRBJ1-2; 7 bases align to TRBD1. The CDR3 is made up of 13 amino acids. The germline V gene has CDR1 GTSNPN and CDR2 SVGIG (reference sequence). V lost 1 base, J lost 8 bases, and 7 bases stayed unmatched. CDR3 sequence reads: CAWSDRGQPGYTF. Written as DNA, the CDR3 is TGTGCCTGGAGTGACAGGGGACAGCCCGGCTACACCTTC. The variable domain in full, with the rest retrieved from reference TRBV30 and TRBJ1-2, is SQTIHQWPATLVQPVGSPLSLECTVEGTSNPNLYWYRQAAGRGLQLLFYSVGIGQISSEVPQNLSASRPQDRQFILSSKKLLLSDSGFYLCAWSDRGQPGYTFGSGTRLTVV.

This chain uses TRBV19 with TRBJ1-6; 8 bases are shared with TRBD1. This CDR3 has 15 residues. With 4 bases clipped from V and 8 bases from J, the junction kept 7 bases outside the gene matches. Germline CDR1 reads LNHDA; CDR2 reads SQIVND (reference sequence). CDR3 DNA sequence: TGTGCCAGTAGTACTAAGACAGGGGCAGATTCACCCCTCCACTTT. The encoded protein is CASSTKTGADSPLHF.

Comments on this clonotype: A junction boundary mismatches the germline segment, possibly from a read error. V and J are TRBV7-9 and TRBJ1-1; D might be TRBD1 (5 bases). The CDR3 contains 15 residues. Germline CDR1 reads SEHNR; CDR2 reads FQNEAQ (reference sequence). CDR3 loop: CASTSIGGGNTEAFF. In DNA, the CDR3 is TGCGCCAGCACCTCGATCGGGGGGGGAAACACTGAAGCTTTCTTT. Full variable domain (outside the CDR3, taken from reference TRBV7-9 and TRBJ1-1): DTGVSQNPRHKITKRGQNVTFRCDPISEHNRLYWYRQTLGQGPEFLTYFQNEAQLEKSRLLSDRFSAERPKGSFSTLEIQRTEQGDSAMYLCASTSIGGGNTEAFFGQGTRLTVV.

There are many counts of this clonotype. This chain uses TRBV6-5 with TRBJ1-5, with D tentatively TRBD1 (5 bases). The V gene lost 5 bases and the J gene lost 5 bases, with 13 bases spanning the gap. Germline-derived CDR1 and CDR2 are MNHEY and SVGAGI. CDR3 size: 14 residues. The CDR3 sequence: CASSPSGWDQPQHF. CDR3 nucleotides: TGTGCCAGCAGTCCATCAGGGTGGGATCAGCCCCAGCATTTT.

This clonotype appeared a few times. This chain connects TRBV5-4 to TRBJ2-7; D not certain. The V end was cut by 4 bases, the J end by 6 bases, with 20 bases between. This CDR3 is built from 15 residues. Germline CDR1 SGHNT, CDR2 YYREEE (reference sequence). In DNA form, the CDR3 reads TGTGCCAGCAGCCAAGATTTTGGTACCTACCGCGAGCAGTACTTC. This gives the protein CASSQDFGTYREQYF.